Following are 18 T cell receptor beta chains from one sample sequenced in a study of monozygotic twins with inflammatory bowel disease. TCRdb re-called the 5' RACE reads and catalogs CDR3 proteins one per entry, DNA excluded. The repertoire table contains around 380,000 distinct CDR3 sequences. Material: blood. The receptors originated from a human donor with ulcerative colitis or Crohn's disease, or a healthy co-twin of an affected twin (not recorded which).

The chain combines TRBV10-3 with TRBJ2-1; TCRdb outputs TRBD1, but without DNA this stays unchecked. Looked up from germline, CDR1 is ENHRY and CDR2 is SYGVKD. The CDR3 loop spans 13 amino acids. The CDR3 reads CAISRQADNEQFF.

The rearrangement links TRBV6-1 to TRBJ2-5; absent DNA, TCRdb's TRBD2 call cannot be checked. The CDR3 length is 14 residues. From germline, CDR1 is MNHNS and CDR2 SASEGT. The CDR3 loop reads CASSGRDGQETQYF.

The CDR3 protein is CASSSSDTQYF. This chain uses TRBV5-1 with TRBJ2-3. Germline CDR1 is SGHRS and CDR2 is YFSETQ. This CDR3 comprises 11 residues.

The chain combines TRBV20-1 with TRBJ2-1; lacking DNA, the TRBD1 call made by TCRdb goes unchecked. The CDR3 consists of 14 residues. CDR1 is DFQATT, CDR2 SNEGSKA, per germline (reference sequence). The CDR3 here is CSAPPPTGKVEQFF.

CDR3: CASSEGQGSYEQYF. The rearrangement uses TRBV13 and TRBJ2-7; TCRdb returns TRBD1, unconfirmable since there is no DNA. Germline V gene lookup returns CDR1 PRHDT and CDR2 FYEKMQ (reference sequence). This CDR3 is 14 amino acids long.

The rearrangement joins TRBV27 to TRBJ1-2; TCRdb's D gene call, TRBD1, goes unchecked for lack of DNA. CDR3 size: 14 residues. CDR1 and CDR2 (germline): MNHEY, SMNVEV (reference sequence). The CDR3 region is CASSTQGSPYGYTF.

The chain has TRBV12-3 or TRBV12-4 and TRBJ2-2; with no DNA, the TCRdb D assignment of TRBD1 cannot be verified. This CDR3 spans 13 amino acids. CDR3 region: CASSPTGGRELFF.

The V gene is TRBV11-2, the J gene TRBJ2-2; the TCRdb call, TRBD2, lacks DNA for checking. This CDR3 contains 17 residues. The germline V gene has CDR1 SGHAT and CDR2 FQNNGV. CDR3 in amino acids: CASSLLDSGVNTGELFF.

The chain links TRBV7-2 to TRBJ2-7; TCRdb's D call, TRBD2, is unchecked because there is no DNA. Germline CDR1 reads SGHTA; CDR2 reads FQGNSA. The CDR3 is 15 residues long. This CDR3 is CASSPTSGGSYEQYF.

The rearrangement links TRBV6-1 to TRBJ2-7; TCRdb names TRBD1, which stays unverified in the absence of DNA. CDR1 is MNHNS, CDR2 SASEGT, per germline. This CDR3 is built from 15 residues. This CDR3 is CASSEFGTSSYEQYF.

The chain combines TRBV9 with TRBJ1-1. CDR1 and CDR2 from the germline V gene are SGDLS and YYNGEE. The CDR3 length is 15 residues. CDR3 in amino acids: CASSVAGGHSTEAFF.

This sequence joins TRBV20-1 and TRBJ2-5; TCRdb outputs TRBD2, but without DNA this stays unchecked. In germline, CDR1 is DFQATT, CDR2 SNEGSKA (reference sequence). The CDR3 has 14 residues. The CDR3 sequence is CSAQGGAGQETQYF.

The V gene is TRBV7-8, the J gene TRBJ2-5; TCRdb's D call of TRBD2 is untestable without DNA. Germline CDR1 SGHVS, CDR2 FQNEAQ. This CDR3 comprises 16 residues. The CDR3 loop reads CASSLALARGVETQYF.

The chain uses TRBV29-1 and TRBJ2-5; checking the TCRdb D call of TRBD2 is not possible without DNA. This CDR3 region has 14 residues. Germline loops: CDR1 SQVTM, CDR2 ANQGSEA. CDR3 residues: CSVEGLAGNSAQYF.

This rearrangement joins TRBV4-3 to TRBJ2-1; as DNA is missing, the TRBD2 call by TCRdb cannot be tested. The length of the CDR3 is 17 residues. CDR1 is LGHNA, CDR2 YSLEER, per germline. The CDR3 sequence: CASSQDHSGHSYNEQFF.

J is TRBJ1-5 and V is TRBV6-1; the TRBD1 assignment by TCRdb is unverifiable without DNA. Per the germline V gene, CDR1 is MNHNS and CDR2 is SASEGT. CDR3 length: 15 residues. CDR3 sequence reads: CASGPRGMGHQPQHF.

The genes are TRBV4-3 and TRBJ2-2; TCRdb gives TRBD1 as the D gene, but with no DNA this cannot be confirmed. CDR3 size: 16 residues. The V gene's germline CDR1 is LGHNA and CDR2 YSLEER. The CDR3 protein is CASSQLDRPTAGELFF.

This chain connects TRBV5-4 to TRBJ2-2. The CDR3 is 15 amino acids. Germline V gene data show CDR1 as SGHNT and CDR2 as YYREEE (reference sequence). The CDR3 here is CASSLGLNTPGELFF.